This TCR beta chain was sequenced during a study of neurological immune-mediated disorders. MiXCR was run by TCRdb on the 5' RACE reads, yielding one entry per CDR3 protein. Of about 48,000 distinct CDR3 sequences detected, approximately 12% appear once; the ten largest clones hold 9%. Specified time point: longitudinal time-point 3. Study conclusions and caveats: None of the CDR3 amino acid sequences found in expanded clones was shared across subjects. This suggests that the TCR-beta repertoires were private in all groups.

This clonotype has a count of ten or more. What it binds is unknown. Trimming pared 3 bases from V and 4 bases from J, leaving 12 bases between. Germline CDR1 reads MDHEN; CDR2 reads SYDVKM. The CDR3 runs 14 residues. The chain links TRBV28 to TRBJ1-2; D is perhaps TRBD1 (6 bases). The clonotype originates from a male donor with HTLV-1-associated myelopathy (HAM/TSP). Material for sequencing was PBMCs. CDR3: CASSFPGASYGYTF. The DNA of the CDR3 is TGTGCCAGCAGTTTCCCGGGGGCGAGCTATGGCTACACCTTC.